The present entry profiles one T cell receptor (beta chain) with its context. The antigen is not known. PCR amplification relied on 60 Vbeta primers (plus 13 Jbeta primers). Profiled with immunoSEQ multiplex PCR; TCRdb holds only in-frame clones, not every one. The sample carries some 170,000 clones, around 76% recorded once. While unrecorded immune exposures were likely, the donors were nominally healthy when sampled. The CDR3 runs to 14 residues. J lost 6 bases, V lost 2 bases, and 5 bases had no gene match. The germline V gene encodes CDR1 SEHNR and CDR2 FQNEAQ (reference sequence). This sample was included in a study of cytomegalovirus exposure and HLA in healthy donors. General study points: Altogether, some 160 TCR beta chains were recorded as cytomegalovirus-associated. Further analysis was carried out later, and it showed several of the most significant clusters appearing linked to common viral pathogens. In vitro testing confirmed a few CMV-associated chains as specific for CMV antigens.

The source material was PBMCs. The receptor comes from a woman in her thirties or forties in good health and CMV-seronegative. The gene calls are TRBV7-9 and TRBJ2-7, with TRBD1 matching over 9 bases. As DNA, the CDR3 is TGTGCCAGCAGCTTAACAGGGGGCTTGAGCGAGCAGTACTTC. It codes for CASSLTGGLSEQYF. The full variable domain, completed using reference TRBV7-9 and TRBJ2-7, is DTGVSQNPRHKITKRGQNVTFRCDPISEHNRLYWYRQTLGQGPEFLTYFQNEAQLEKSRLLSDRFSAERPKGSFSTLEIQRTEQGDSAMYLCASSLTGGLSEQYFGPGTRLTVT.